The 29 T cell receptor beta chains presented below share a single source sample, sequenced in a study of cytomegalovirus exposure and HLA in healthy donors. Use of 60 Vbeta and 13 Jbeta primers characterized the PCR. The assay was immunoSEQ multiplex PCR, and TCRdb's table has in-frame clones only and misses some. The data contain roughly 190,000 clones, approximately 86% of them seen just once; the ten biggest clones take up roughly 1.7%. The sample was PBMCs. The receptors shown here come from a woman between 18 and 30 years old in good health and CMV-seronegative.

The chain joins TRBV19 to TRBJ2-7; perhaps TRBD1 as D (6 bases). Per germline, CDR1 LNHDA and CDR2 SQIVND (reference sequence). The CDR3 spans 14 residues. Between the trimmed V and J ends, which lost 1 base and 5 bases, there was a span of 12 bases. The CDR3 here is CASSIGLQGDEQYF. CDR3 nucleotides: TGTGCCAGTAGTATAGGCTTACAGGGAGACGAGCAGTACTTC.

V usage is TRBV29-1 and J usage is TRBJ2-7, with D possibly being TRBD1 (5 bases). Trimming pared 4 bases from V and 1 base from J, leaving 8 bases between. The CDR3 runs to 12 residues. CDR1 and CDR2 (germline): SQVTM, ANQGSEA. In DNA form, the CDR3 reads TGCAGCGTTGTCAGGGATTCCTACGAGCAGTACTTC. Amino acids: CSVVRDSYEQYF.

This chain links TRBV6-1 with TRBJ2-3, with a possible D match to TRBD2 (5 bases). Trimming removed 7 bases from V and 3 bases from J, with 14 bases in between. CDR3 length equals 14 residues. CDR1 and CDR2 (germline): MNHNS, SASEGT. The CDR3 here is CASTRAEITDTQYF. The DNA for the CDR3 is TGTGCCAGCACCAGAGCGGAGATTACAGATACGCAGTATTTT.

The chain recombines TRBV5-1 with TRBJ2-2; TRBD1 matches 9 bases. The CDR3 has 14 amino acids. The J segment lost 4 bases and the V segment lost 4 bases, leaving 2 bases of the junction unmatched. Germline CDR1 is SGHRS and CDR2 is YFSETQ. CDR3 sequence reads: CASSGTGRTGELFF. The CDR3, as DNA: TGCGCCAGCAGCGGGACAGGGCGCACCGGGGAGCTGTTTTTT.

V is TRBV19 and J is TRBJ2-1, with TRBD2 matching 10 bases. The CDR3 has 16 amino acids. The germline V gene encodes CDR1 LNHDA and CDR2 SQIVND (reference sequence). V was clipped by 5 bases and J by 4 bases; unmatched bases: 8. In DNA, the CDR3 is TGTGCCAGTAGTCATAGACTAGCGGGTCAGTACAATGAGCAGTTCTTC. It encodes CASSHRLAGQYNEQFF.

This clone has a single count. The J gene is TRBJ1-2, the V gene TRBV4-1, with 7 positions matching TRBD1. V shed 0 bases, J shed 10 bases, and the junction held 14 bases outside the gene matches. The CDR3 contains 16 residues. The germline CDR1 and CDR2 sequences are MGHRA and YSYEKL. The CDR3 DNA follows: TGCGCCAGCAGCCAAGATTGGAGTCGACAGGGTCGAGTCTACACCTTC. Its protein product is CASSQDWSRQGRVYTF.

The chain combines TRBV14 with TRBJ2-7; D gene uncertain. CDR1 SGHDN and CDR2 FVKESK come from the germline V gene. V gave up 4 bases and J gave up 3 bases, with 10 bases separating them. This CDR3 region has 13 residues. CDR3 in DNA: TGTGCCAGCAGCCGGCTAGGCGGCTACGAGCAGTACTTC. This translates into CASSRLGGYEQYF.

The chain employs TRBV10-3 and TRBJ2-2, with TRBD2 matching over 9 bases. This CDR3 has 16 amino acids. Per the germline V gene, CDR1 is ENHRY and CDR2 is SYGVKD. J gave up 6 bases and V 4 bases, and 9 bases lay outside the gene matches. Here the CDR3 reads CAISALRGGAAGELFF. In nucleotides, the CDR3 is TGTGCCATCAGTGCGTTGCGCGGGGGGGCCGCCGGGGAGCTGTTTTTT.

The V call is TRBV4-3, the J call TRBJ1-1, with TRBD1 identical over 10 bases. This CDR3 is 16 amino acids long. From germline, CDR1 is LGHNA and CDR2 YSLEER. V was clipped by 0 bases and J by 5 bases; unmatched bases: 6. The CDR3 DNA is TGCGCCAGCAGCCAAGACTGGGACAGGGGAGGTACTGAAGCTTTCTTT. It codes for CASSQDWDRGGTEAFF.

The genes are TRBV5-1 and TRBJ1-1, with D maybe TRBD1 (6 bases). The germline CDR1 and CDR2 sequences are SGHRS and YFSETQ. CDR3 length equals 13 residues. Trimming took 4 bases from V and 6 from J, leaving 13 bases between them. CDR3 DNA: TGCGCCAGCAGCCCCGGGACAATCCCTGAAGCTTTCTTT. It codes for CASSPGTIPEAFF.

This rearrangement joins TRBV28 to TRBJ1-4, with 7 bases lining up with TRBD1. V was pared by 6 bases and J by 6 bases, with 10 bases of the junction left unmatched. Germline CDR1 MDHEN, CDR2 SYDVKM. The CDR3 length is 15 residues. CDR3 sequence reads: CASSGPGQHYEKLFF. CDR3 DNA sequence: TGTGCCAGCAGCGGACCGGGACAGCATTATGAAAAACTGTTTTTT.

The chain links TRBV4-1 to TRBJ2-1, with 7 nucleotides matching TRBD2. Germline V gene lookup returns CDR1 MGHRA and CDR2 YSYEKL. The CDR3 is 17 residues long. V lost 0 bases, J lost 4 bases, and 9 bases stayed unmatched. The chain's CDR3 is CASSQDQLAPKYNEQFF. DNA of the CDR3: TGCGCCAGCAGCCAAGATCAACTAGCGCCCAAATACAATGAGCAGTTCTTC.

V usage is TRBV9 and J usage is TRBJ2-7; TRBD1 aligns across 12 bases. Germline lookup yields CDR1 SGDLS and CDR2 YYNGEE. J was trimmed by 5 bases and V by 4 bases; bases with no gene match: 10. CDR3 length equals 16 residues. Here the CDR3 reads CASSIAGQGAGDEQYF. Written as DNA, the CDR3 is TGTGCCAGCAGCATAGCGGGACAGGGGGCTGGTGACGAGCAGTACTTC.

The J gene is TRBJ2-3, the V gene TRBV30; 11 bases line up with TRBD2. Germline V lookup: CDR1 GTSNPN, CDR2 SVGIG (reference sequence). The ends lost 3 bases at V and 5 bases at J; junction bases unmatched: 1. This CDR3 has 13 amino acids. In nucleotides, the CDR3 is TGTGCCTGGAGGCTAGCGGGAGGAGATACGCAGTATTTT. It translates to CAWRLAGGDTQYF.

In its sample, this clone was seen once. The V and J genes are TRBV2 and TRBJ2-5; 12 bases align to TRBD2. V lost 7 bases, J lost 10 bases, and 19 bases stayed unmatched. CDR1 and CDR2 from the germline V gene are SNHLY and FYNNEI. This CDR3 contains 17 residues. The CDR3 region has the DNA TGTGCCAGCACCGGACTAGCGGGAATCCCTTTAAGAGAAGACCAGTACTTC. Protein sequence: CASTGLAGIPLREDQYF.

V usage is TRBV7-8 and J usage is TRBJ1-1; D may be TRBD1 (5 bases). The CDR3 spans 18 residues. Germline V gives CDR1 SGHVS, CDR2 FQNEAQ. V lost 0 bases and J 2 bases, leaving 19 bases between the germline ends. Here the CDR3 reads CASSLAVAGLRRNTEAFF. In DNA form, the CDR3 reads TGTGCCAGCAGCTTAGCGGTGGCGGGACTCAGGCGAAACACTGAAGCTTTCTTT.

This clone occurred once. V gene TRBV19 combines with J gene TRBJ1-2; D possibly corresponds to TRBD1 (5 bases). The CDR3 has 14 residues. Trimming pared 9 bases from V and 0 bases from J, leaving 14 bases between. Per the germline V gene, CDR1 is LNHDA and CDR2 is SQIVND (reference sequence). The CDR3 DNA reads TGTGCCAGCGCAGGGCCCGGAGCTAACTATGGCTACACCTTC. Protein sequence: CASAGPGANYGYTF.

V gene TRBV5-6 combines with J gene TRBJ2-1; 7 nucleotides align to TRBD1. Germline CDR1 and CDR2: SGHDT and YYEEEE. V shed 4 bases, J shed 7 bases, and the junction held 8 bases outside the gene matches. The CDR3 is 14 residues long. CDR3 residues: CASSGYRGRNEQFF. The CDR3 DNA follows: TGTGCCAGCAGCGGCTACAGGGGTCGGAATGAGCAGTTCTTC. The whole variable domain, filled in from reference TRBV5-6 and TRBJ2-1, reads DAGVTQSPTHLIKTRGQQVTLRCSPKSGHDTVSWYQQALGQGPQFIFQYYEEEERQRGNFPDRFSGHQFPNYSSELNVNALLLGDSALYLCASSGYRGRNEQFFGPGTRLTVL.

V and J are TRBV5-1 and TRBJ2-5; the match to TRBD2 covers 14 bases. V dropped 0 bases and J dropped 2; count of bases not matched to a gene: 12. Germline V gene lookup returns CDR1 SGHRS and CDR2 YFSETQ. The CDR3 is 20 amino acids. The CDR3 protein is CASSLAPSGTSGGPQETQYF. CDR3 DNA: TGCGCCAGCAGCTTGGCCCCTTCCGGGACTAGCGGGGGTCCACAAGAGACCCAGTACTTC.

The V call is TRBV6-5, the J call TRBJ2-1; 11 positions match TRBD2. V lost 5 bases and J lost 5; bases outside the gene matches: 5. The V gene's germline CDR1 is MNHEY and CDR2 SVGAGI. The CDR3 contains 15 residues. In nucleotides, the CDR3 is TGTGCCAGCAGTCATGGACTAGCGGGTGACAATGAGCAGTTCTTC. Translating it yields CASSHGLAGDNEQFF.

The genes are TRBV9 and TRBJ1-3, with unresolved D. Germline V CDR1 and CDR2: SGDLS, YYNGEE. Trimming took off 0 bases at V and 0 bases at J, with 13 bases between the two ends. The CDR3 sequence is 17 residues long. The CDR3 here is CASSVERGLSSGNTIYF. Written as DNA, the CDR3 is TGTGCCAGCAGCGTAGAGAGAGGCCTCAGCTCTGGAAACACCATATATTTT.

The chain has TRBV10-3 and TRBJ2-3; perhaps TRBD2 as D (6 bases). This CDR3 spans 17 amino acids. The V end lost 4 bases, the J end lost 0 bases, and 17 bases lay between the germline ends. Germline V gene sequence: CDR1 ENHRY, CDR2 SYGVKD. CDR3 bases: TGTGCCATCAGTGCAAGGAGCGGGCACACTAGCACAGATACGCAGTATTTT. Translating it yields CAISARSGHTSTDTQYF.

Only one count was recorded for this clone. The chain employs TRBV19 and TRBJ1-6, with 7 bases aligning to TRBD1. CDR1 and CDR2 (germline): LNHDA, SQIVND (reference sequence). V dropped 5 bases and J dropped 7; count of bases not matched to a gene: 8. The CDR3 has 15 amino acids. This CDR3 reads CASSFQGVENSPLHF. The DNA for the CDR3 is TGTGCCAGTAGTTTCCAGGGGGTCGAGAATTCACCCCTCCACTTT.

This clone has just one count. The chain carries TRBV2 and TRBJ2-4; TRBD1 matches 7 bases. J was trimmed by 7 bases and V by 3 bases; bases with no gene match: 3. The germline gives CDR1 SNHLY, CDR2 FYNNEI. The CDR3 loop spans 13 amino acids. The CDR3 is CASSDPTGNIQYF. The CDR3 region has the DNA TGTGCCAGCAGTGATCCGACAGGGAACATTCAGTACTTC.

This clone was seen just once. The chain couples TRBV7-9 to TRBJ2-7; 7 bases align to TRBD1. CDR1 SEHNR and CDR2 FQNEAQ come from the germline V gene (reference sequence). The CDR3 runs to 14 residues. J was trimmed by 6 bases and V by 0 bases; bases with no gene match: 5. The CDR3 coding sequence is TGTGCCAGCAGCTTAGCGGACAGGCCCTTCGAGCAGTACTTC. Protein product: CASSLADRPFEQYF.

This clone has only one observation. The V call is TRBV27, the J call TRBJ2-3; D uncertain. Looked up from germline, CDR1 is MNHEY and CDR2 is SMNVEV (reference sequence). V was pared by 3 bases and J by 1 base, with 8 bases between. This CDR3 has 14 amino acids. The CDR3 region has the DNA TGTGCCAGCAGTTTGGGCTCGGGCACAGATACGCAGTATTTT. Translated: CASSLGSGTDTQYF.

This sequence joins TRBV5-1 and TRBJ1-5, with D possibly matching TRBD1 (5 bases). Germline V gene lookup returns CDR1 SGHRS and CDR2 YFSETQ. The V gene lost 4 bases and the J gene lost 6 bases, with 17 bases spanning the gap. This CDR3 has 15 residues. The CDR3 is CASSATGGNGQPQHF. Here the CDR3 DNA reads TGCGCCAGCAGCGCCACGGGGGGGAATGGTCAGCCCCAGCATTTT.

The chain combines TRBV5-6 with TRBJ1-2; no clear D gene. V lost 0 bases and J lost 6, with 18 bases in between. Germline CDR1 is SGHDT and CDR2 is YYEEEE. The CDR3 contains 16 residues. The CDR3 loop is CASSLVGSLHGDGYTF. Written as DNA, the CDR3 is TGTGCCAGCAGCTTGGTCGGGAGCTTACACGGAGATGGCTACACCTTC.

The V call is TRBV13, the J call TRBJ1-2, with D perhaps TRBD1 (5 bases). Germline V gene lookup returns CDR1 PRHDT and CDR2 FYEKMQ (reference sequence). The CDR3 contains 18 residues. V lost 0 bases to trimming and J lost 2 bases, with 19 bases between them. CDR3 sequence: CASSLGLGAGRANYGYTF. For the CDR3, the DNA is TGTGCCAGCAGCTTAGGCCTCGGAGCAGGGAGGGCGAACTATGGCTACACCTTC.